This T cell receptor beta chain stems from a study of blood T cell repertoires in COVID-19. Study details: Specimens from acute and convalescent COVID-19 originated in the United States, Italy and Spain. PBMCs, B-cell-depleted T cells, or T cells were the source of the cDNA or gDNA that made up the material.

The germline CDR1 and CDR2 sequences are LGHNT and FRNRAP. The ends were cut back, 0 bases at V and 7 bases at J, with 7 bases in the middle. This CDR3 contains 14 residues. In the original analysis: For nucleated cells, counts were estimated from reference gene primer amplification. The data were produced by immunoSEQ multiplex PCR, yet TCRdb's version contains in-frame clones alone and is incomplete. For V, J and clone size, that table is used; D and trimming come from the DNA. The table has about 200,000 clones, 85% to 90% seen once. Sequenced material: peripheral blood. The chain combines TRBV12-5 with TRBJ1-6; D call uncertain. The clonotype was recovered from a man aged 50 or older with acute or convalescent COVID-19. The DNA of the CDR3 is TGTGCTAGTGGTTTGGTACCGGGGAATTCACCCCTCCACTTT. Amino acid sequence: CASGLVPGNSPLHF.